The 8 T cell receptor beta chains in this list originate from one sample, sequenced in a study of cytomegalovirus exposure and HLA in healthy donors. Sequenced by immunoSEQ multiplex PCR; TCRdb stores in-frame clones only, minus some. The table has under 200,000 clones, about nine tenths seen once; the top ten hold 4.5% to 7%. Sequencing was done on a sample of PBMCs. These receptors originate from a woman aged 25 to 39 in good health and CMV-seronegative.

The chain couples TRBV25-1 to TRBJ1-1; perhaps TRBD1 as D (6 bases). There are 15 residues in the CDR3. CDR1 and CDR2 (germline): MGHDK, SYGVNS. The V end was cut by 10 bases, the J end by 3 bases, with 21 bases between. CDR3 in DNA: TGTGCCACGTCCTGGAAGAGGGGGGCGGACACTGAAGCTTTCTTT. Amino acids: CATSWKRGADTEAFF. Together with reference TRBV25-1 and TRBJ1-1, the CDR3 gives the full variable domain: EADIYQTPRYLVIGTGKKITLECSQTMGHDKMYWYQQDPGMELHLIHYSYGVNSTEKGDLSSESTVSRIRTEHFPLTLESARPSHTSQYLCATSWKRGADTEAFFGQGTRLTVV.

The V call is TRBV5-6, the J call TRBJ1-1; D is possibly TRBD1 (5 bases). This CDR3 comprises 12 residues. The V end lost 7 bases, the J end lost 12 bases, and 19 bases lay between the germline ends. CDR1 is SGHDT and CDR2 is YYEEEE in the germline V gene. CDR3 sequence reads: CASSREGLKTFF. The CDR3 DNA reads TGTGCCAGCTCGAGAGAGGGACTTAAGACTTTCTTT.

The V call is TRBV19, the J call TRBJ1-1; no definite D call. V was shortened by 5 bases and J by 6 bases, with 10 bases between the two germline ends. The CDR3 totals 12 residues. Germline CDR1 and CDR2: LNHDA and SQIVND (reference sequence). This chain's CDR3 is CASSADRAEAFF. The CDR3 DNA reads as TGTGCCAGTAGTGCCGACCGGGCTGAAGCTTTCTTT.

J is TRBJ1-1 and V is TRBV5-4; D remains unclear. The CDR3 has 14 residues. Germline CDR1 reads SGHNT; CDR2 reads YYREEE (reference sequence). Trimming took off 3 bases at V and 0 bases at J, with 9 bases between the two ends. The DNA for the CDR3 is TGTGCCAGCAGCTCCCGGGATATGAACACTGAAGCTTTCTTT. Translation: CASSSRDMNTEAFF.

The J gene is TRBJ2-1, the V gene TRBV30; perhaps TRBD1 as D (6 bases). CDR1 and CDR2 from the germline V gene are GTSNPN and SVGIG (reference sequence). Trimming took off 0 bases at V and 7 bases at J, with 10 bases between the two ends. The CDR3 has 13 amino acids. CDR3 protein: CAWSVKGGNEQFF. The CDR3 DNA reads as TGTGCCTGGAGTGTAAAAGGGGGTAATGAGCAGTTCTTC.

The chain combines TRBV29-1 with TRBJ1-4, with 9 bases matching TRBD1. The CDR3 is 12 amino acids. Losses at the gene ends were 7 bases for V and 7 bases for J; bases not matched to a gene: 4. Germline lookup yields CDR1 SQVTM and CDR2 ANQGSEA. CDR3 coding DNA: TGCAGCGCCTCGGGACAGGGTGAAAAACTGTTTTTT. Protein sequence: CSASGQGEKLFF.

V usage is TRBV27 and J usage is TRBJ2-7; D is possibly TRBD2 (5 bases). The germline gives CDR1 MNHEY, CDR2 SMNVEV (reference sequence). The CDR3 covers 12 residues. V gave up 5 bases and J gave up 2 bases, with 7 bases separating them. CDR3 sequence: CASSEGPYEQYF. The CDR3 DNA sequence: TGTGCCAGCAGTGAGGGCCCCTACGAGCAGTACTTC.

This chain uses TRBV2 with TRBJ2-1; TRBD2 aligns across 8 bases. Germline assignment: CDR1 SNHLY and CDR2 FYNNEI. The CDR3 sequence is 16 residues long. V gave up 4 bases and J gave up 8 bases; unmatched junction bases: 13. In DNA, the CDR3 is TGTGCCAGCAGTGTTCCCGGGAGGGCCATCAATGATGAGCAGTTCTTC. Encoded protein: CASSVPGRAINDEQFF.